Shown below are 24 T cell receptor beta chains from a single sample sequenced in a study of CD4+ T cells in melanoma. TCRdb's table, derived via immunoSEQ multiplex PCR, lists solely in-frame clones and lacks some. The sample lists over 100,000 clones; about 90% were seen once. Sequenced input: peripheral blood. These receptors all come from a human donor with melanoma.

The V call is TRBV29-1, the J call TRBJ1-1; TRBD1 might be the D (5 bases). V was clipped by 6 bases and J by 0 bases, with 11 bases between them. Germline assignment: CDR1 SQVTM and CDR2 ANQGSEA. The CDR3 extends over 13 amino acids. CDR3 DNA sequence: TGCAGCGTCACCAGACAGCTGAACACTGAAGCTTTCTTT. Translating gives CSVTRQLNTEAFF.

V and J are TRBV28 and TRBJ2-7; possibly TRBD1 for D (7 bases). Germline values: CDR1 MDHEN, CDR2 SYDVKM. This CDR3 has 16 amino acids. V dropped 10 bases and J dropped 2 bases, with 24 bases sitting between them. Written as DNA, the CDR3 is TGTGCCAAGGCGGGACAGCGCTTATCCCACCCCTACGAGCAGTACTTC. Translated, it gives CAKAGQRLSHPYEQYF.

The chain recombines TRBV27 with TRBJ1-2; possible D gene TRBD1, 6 bases. Germline CDR1 MNHEY, CDR2 SMNVEV (reference sequence). V dropped 4 bases and J dropped 3 bases, with 12 bases sitting between them. The CDR3 is made up of 14 amino acids. The CDR3 sequence is CASSSPGEHYGYTF. The DNA of the CDR3 is TGTGCCAGCAGTTCCCCAGGGGAACACTATGGCTACACCTTC.

The chain combines TRBV2 with TRBJ1-1; D call uncertain. Per the germline V gene, CDR1 is SNHLY and CDR2 is FYNNEI. Trimming removed 3 bases at V and 1 base at J, with 9 bases between. This CDR3 has 14 amino acids. The CDR3 region is CASSDGQTNTEAFF. CDR3 coding DNA: TGTGCCAGCAGTGACGGCCAAACGAACACTGAAGCTTTCTTT.

The chain employs TRBV7-3 and TRBJ2-3; D is uncertain. Germline V CDR1 and CDR2: SGHTA, FQGTGA. V was shortened by 6 bases and J by 0 bases, with 7 bases between the two germline ends. CDR3 length: 13 amino acids. CDR3 bases: TGTGCCAGCAGTTGGAGTAGCACAGATACGCAGTATTTT. Amino acids: CASSWSSTDTQYF.

This clone was counted between two and nine times. V gene TRBV30 combines with J gene TRBJ1-5; D gene unclear. The CDR3 covers 13 residues. Trimming left V 1 base short and J 4 bases short, with 8 bases between. In germline, CDR1 is GTSNPN, CDR2 SVGIG (reference sequence). CDR3 amino acids: CAWSGRGNQPQHF. DNA for the CDR3: TGTGCCTGGAGTGGGAGAGGGAATCAGCCCCAGCATTTT.

The chain uses TRBV7-3 and TRBJ1-1, with D perhaps TRBD1 (6 bases). Germline values: CDR1 SGHTA, CDR2 FQGTGA. The V end lost 4 bases, the J end lost 1 base, and 13 bases lay between the germline ends. This CDR3 is 15 amino acids long. The CDR3 region has the DNA TGTGCCAGCAGCTCACCCGACAGGAAGAACACTGAAGCTTTCTTT. Translation gives CASSSPDRKNTEAFF.

The rearrangement uses TRBV4-1 and TRBJ2-5, with 7 bases aligning to TRBD1. CDR3 size: 13 residues. The germline V gene encodes CDR1 MGHRA and CDR2 YSYEKL. The trim removed 4 bases at V and 1 base at J, leaving 0 bases unmatched. The CDR3 sequence: CASSRQGQETQYF. Here the CDR3 DNA reads TGCGCCAGCAGCCGACAGGGCCAAGAGACCCAGTACTTC.

V gene TRBV5-1 combines with J gene TRBJ1-4; 7 nucleotides agree with TRBD1. The ends lost 0 bases at V and 8 bases at J; junction bases unmatched: 7. CDR1 and CDR2 (germline): SGHRS, YFSETQ. There are 15 residues in the CDR3. The CDR3 is CASSLVGTVGEKLFF. CDR3 sequence (DNA): TGCGCCAGCAGCTTGGTTGGGACAGTGGGGGAAAAACTGTTTTTT. Complete variable domain (other parts from reference TRBV5-1 and TRBJ1-4): KAGVTQTPRYLIKTRGQQVTLSCSPISGHRSVSWYQQTPGQGLQFLFEYFSETQRNKGNFPGRFSGRQFSNSRSEMNVSTLELGDSALYLCASSLVGTVGEKLFFGSGTQLSVL.

This chain uses TRBV4-1 with TRBJ2-7; TRBD1 or TRBD2 may be the D gene (6 bases each). Trimming removed 1 base at V and 3 bases at J, with 10 bases between. This CDR3 contains 14 residues. Germline-derived CDR1 and CDR2 are MGHRA and YSYEKL. The CDR3 sequence: CASSQGRGVYEQYF. The CDR3 DNA reads as TGCGCCAGCAGCCAAGGTAGGGGGGTCTACGAGCAGTACTTC.

The rearrangement uses TRBV28 and TRBJ2-7; D gene unclear. CDR3 length equals 13 residues. The germline gives CDR1 MDHEN, CDR2 SYDVKM. Trimming removed 6 bases from V and 0 bases from J, with 9 bases in between. This CDR3 reads CASRQIPSYEQYF. The CDR3, as DNA: TGTGCCAGCAGGCAAATTCCCTCCTACGAGCAGTACTTC.

The rearrangement joins TRBV4-2 to TRBJ2-2, with 11 bases matching TRBD1. After removal of 4 bases from V and 5 bases from J, the junction contained 9 bases not matched to a gene. Germline V gene data show CDR1 as LGHNA and CDR2 as YNFKEQ. This CDR3 contains 17 residues. The CDR3 reads CASSLKPGQGDTGELFF. The CDR3 DNA follows: TGTGCCAGCAGCCTTAAACCGGGACAGGGGGATACCGGGGAGCTGTTTTTT.

This clone has just a few counts. The V and J genes are TRBV7-2 and TRBJ2-1; 7 positions agree with TRBD2. The trim removed 7 bases at V and 2 bases at J, leaving 14 bases unmatched. This CDR3 contains 17 residues. Germline V gene sequence: CDR1 SGHTA, CDR2 FQGNSA. CDR3 loop: CASIFLGGAVAYNEQFF. CDR3 nucleotide sequence: TGTGCCAGCATCTTCCTGGGAGGGGCGGTCGCCTACAATGAGCAGTTCTTC.

V and J are TRBV6-5 and TRBJ2-5; 11 nucleotides line up with TRBD2. This CDR3 has 14 residues. CDR1 is MNHEY, CDR2 SVGAGI, per germline. The V segment lost 6 bases and the J segment 8 bases; nucleotides outside the gene matches: 8. The CDR3 loop reads CASRTLAGGVTQYF. CDR3 DNA sequence: TGTGCCAGCAGAACTCTAGCGGGAGGTGTCACCCAGTACTTC.

V usage is TRBV19 and J usage is TRBJ2-2; 7 bases fit TRBD1. Germline V CDR1 and CDR2: LNHDA, SQIVND (reference sequence). With V trimmed by 10 bases and J by 1 base, 6 bases remained unmatched. The CDR3 is 14 residues long. DNA of the CDR3: TGTGCCATTAAGGGGGCATTGAACACCGGGGAGCTGTTTTTT. Translation gives CAIKGALNTGELFF.

The chain combines TRBV7-3 with TRBJ1-1; 8 nucleotides line up with TRBD1. The CDR3 has 13 residues. V was pared by 2 bases and J by 4 bases, with 0 bases of the junction left unmatched. Looked up from germline, CDR1 is SGHTA and CDR2 is FQGTGA. The CDR3, as DNA: TGTGCCAGCAGCTTAGGACAGGGCACTGAAGCTTTCTTT. Encoded protein: CASSLGQGTEAFF.

The CDR3 DNA sequence: TGTGCCAGCAGCTACGACAGGGTCGGAAAACTGTTTTTT. Its translation: CASSYDRVGKLFF. J is TRBJ1-4 and V is TRBV28; 7 bases fit TRBD1. The germline CDR1 and CDR2 sequences are MDHEN and SYDVKM. Trimming cost V 6 bases and J 10 bases; bases outside gene matches: 8. The CDR3 is 13 amino acids.

This rearrangement joins TRBV27 to TRBJ1-5; 11 positions agree with TRBD1. The CDR3 has 15 amino acids. Trimming cost V 6 bases and J 4 bases; bases outside gene matches: 5. Germline V lookup: CDR1 MNHEY, CDR2 SMNVEV (reference sequence). The CDR3 region has the DNA TGTGCCAGCAGGAAGGGACAGGGGGAAAATCAGCCCCAGCATTTT. Protein product: CASRKGQGENQPQHF.

The V gene is TRBV11-2, the J gene TRBJ1-2; no reliable D call. Trimming stripped 5 bases from V and 8 bases from J, with 3 bases between. The germline CDR1 and CDR2 sequences are SGHAT and FQNNGV. The length of the CDR3 is 9 residues. This chain's CDR3 is CASSRGYTF. The DNA of the CDR3 is TGTGCCAGCAGCAGGGGCTACACCTTC.

The chain couples TRBV5-1 to TRBJ1-2, with D tentatively TRBD1 (5 bases). Germline V CDR1 and CDR2: SGHRS, YFSETQ. There are 16 residues in the CDR3. V was shortened by 4 bases and J by 0 bases, with 16 bases between the two germline ends. The CDR3 coding sequence is TGCGCCAGCAGCGGCCGGGACCGGCAGTCTAACTATGGCTACACCTTC. Encoded protein: CASSGRDRQSNYGYTF.

This clone was picked up a small number of times. The V call is TRBV29-1, the J call TRBJ1-1; 7 bases map to TRBD1. J lost 0 bases, V lost 5 bases, and 6 bases had no gene match. CDR1 is SQVTM and CDR2 is ANQGSEA in the germline V gene. CDR3 length equals 14 residues. In DNA, the CDR3 is TGCAGCGTTTTAGACAGGGTTCTGAACACTGAAGCTTTCTTT. Translation gives CSVLDRVLNTEAFF. Complete variable domain (other parts from reference TRBV29-1 and TRBJ1-1): SAVISQKPSRDICQRGTSLTIQCQVDSQVTMMFWYRQQPGQSLTLIATANQGSEATYESGFVIDKFPISRPNLTFSTLTVSNMSPEDSSIYLCSVLDRVLNTEAFFGQGTRLTVV.

The rearrangement links TRBV25-1 to TRBJ1-2, with D tentatively TRBD1 (5 bases). Per the germline V gene, CDR1 is MGHDK and CDR2 is SYGVNS. This CDR3 is built from 16 residues. The germline V and J ends were trimmed by 7 bases and 2 bases, with 20 bases remaining between them. The CDR3 spells CASKGNLRDHNYGYTF. The CDR3, as DNA: TGTGCCAGCAAGGGGAACCTCAGGGATCACAACTATGGCTACACCTTC.

The V and J genes are TRBV2 and TRBJ2-5; no definite D call. Germline CDR1 is SNHLY and CDR2 is FYNNEI. V dropped 8 bases and J dropped 2 bases, with 18 bases sitting between them. The CDR3 is 15 residues long. Written as DNA, the CDR3 is TGTGCCAGCCAGGCGAGGACGGTCCCGCAAGAGACCCAGTACTTC. This sequence encodes CASQARTVPQETQYF.

This chain links TRBV27 with TRBJ2-7; TRBD2 is a possible D gene (6 bases). Trimming took 4 bases from V and 0 from J, leaving 13 bases between them. Germline CDR1 is MNHEY and CDR2 is SMNVEV (reference sequence). This CDR3 has 15 residues. CDR3 DNA sequence: TGTGCCAGCAGTTCCTCTAGCGCGAGCTCCTACGAGCAGTACTTC. This codes for CASSSSSASSYEQYF.